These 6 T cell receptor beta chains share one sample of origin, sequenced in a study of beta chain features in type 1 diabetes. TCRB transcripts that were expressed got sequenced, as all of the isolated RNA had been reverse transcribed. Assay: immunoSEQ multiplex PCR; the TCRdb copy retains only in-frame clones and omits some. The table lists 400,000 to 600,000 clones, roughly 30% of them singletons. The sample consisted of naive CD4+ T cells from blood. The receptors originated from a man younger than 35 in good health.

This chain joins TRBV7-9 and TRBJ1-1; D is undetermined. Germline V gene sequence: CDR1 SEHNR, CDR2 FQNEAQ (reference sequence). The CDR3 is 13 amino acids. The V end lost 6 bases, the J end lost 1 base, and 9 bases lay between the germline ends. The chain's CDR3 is CASRLTANTEAFF. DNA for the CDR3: TGTGCCAGCAGATTAACAGCGAACACTGAAGCTTTCTTT.

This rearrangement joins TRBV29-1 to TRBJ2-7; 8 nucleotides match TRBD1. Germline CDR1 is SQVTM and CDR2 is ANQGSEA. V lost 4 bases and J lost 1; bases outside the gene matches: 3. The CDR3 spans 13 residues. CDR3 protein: CSVVGQASYEQYF. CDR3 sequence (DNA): TGCAGCGTTGTGGGACAGGCGTCCTACGAGCAGTACTTC.

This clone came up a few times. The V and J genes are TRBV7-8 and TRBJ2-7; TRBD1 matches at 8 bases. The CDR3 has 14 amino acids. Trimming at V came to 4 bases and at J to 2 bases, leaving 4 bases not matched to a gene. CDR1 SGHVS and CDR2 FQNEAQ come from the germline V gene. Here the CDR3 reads CASSSDRGTYEQYF. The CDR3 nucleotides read TGTGCCAGCAGCTCCGACAGGGGTACCTACGAGCAGTACTTC.

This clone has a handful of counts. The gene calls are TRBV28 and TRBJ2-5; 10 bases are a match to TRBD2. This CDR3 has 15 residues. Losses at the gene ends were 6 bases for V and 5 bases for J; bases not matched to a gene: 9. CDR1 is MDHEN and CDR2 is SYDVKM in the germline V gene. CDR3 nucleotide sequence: TGTGCCAGCAGATATCTAGCGGGAGCGCGGGAGACCCAGTACTTC. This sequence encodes CASRYLAGARETQYF. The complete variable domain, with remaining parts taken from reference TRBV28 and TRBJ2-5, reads DVKVTQSSRYLVKRTGEKVFLECVQDMDHENMFWYRQDPGLGLRLIYFSYDVKMKEKGDIPEGYSVSREKKERFSLILESASTNQTSMYLCASRYLAGARETQYFGPGTRLLVL.

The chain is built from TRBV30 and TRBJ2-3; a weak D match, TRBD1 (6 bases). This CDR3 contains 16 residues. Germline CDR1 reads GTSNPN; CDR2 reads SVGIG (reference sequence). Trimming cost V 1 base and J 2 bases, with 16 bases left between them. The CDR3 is CAWSGDRPDNTDTQYF. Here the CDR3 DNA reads TGTGCCTGGAGTGGAGACAGGCCGGATAACACAGATACGCAGTATTTT.

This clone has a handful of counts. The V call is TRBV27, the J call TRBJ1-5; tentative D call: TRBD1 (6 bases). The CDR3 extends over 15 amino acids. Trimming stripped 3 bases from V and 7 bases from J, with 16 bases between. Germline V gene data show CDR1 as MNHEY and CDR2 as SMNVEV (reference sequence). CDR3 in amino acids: CASSFDYRVGQPQHF. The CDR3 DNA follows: TGTGCCAGCAGTTTCGACTACAGGGTTGGGCAGCCCCAGCATTTT.